The clone carrying this T cell receptor beta chain occurred once. The data are from a study of shared clonotypes between healthy human individuals. The CDR3 runs 16 residues. The protocol was immunoSEQ multiplex PCR, while the TCRdb copy is restricted to in-frame clones and leaves out a portion. The sample includes approximately 2.4 million clones, approximately 94% of them seen just once. Sequencing was performed on naive CD4+ T cells sorted from blood. The subset here: CD45RA+ positively selected. The receptor was derived from a man in his late teens or twenties in good health. The V gene is TRBV12-2, the J gene TRBJ2-5. TRBV12-2 is deemed a pseudogene. CDR3 nucleotides: TGTGCAAGTCGCTCACAAATCAGGACCGTGGAGGAGACCCAGTACTTC. This translates into CASRSQIRTVEETQYF.